Reported below is one TCR beta chain. In terms of age and location, participants ranged from roughly 18 to 90 years and lived in approximately 26 US areas. V shed 7 bases, J shed 0 bases, and the junction held 3 bases outside the gene matches. Per the germline V gene, CDR1 is LNHDA and CDR2 is SQIVND (reference sequence). This CDR3 has 15 residues. This record comes from a study of blood T cell repertoires in COVID-19. About the research overall: From T cells, B-cell-depleted T cells, or PBMCs came the material, which was cDNA or gDNA.

The protocol was immunoSEQ multiplex PCR, while the TCRdb copy is restricted to in-frame clones and leaves out a portion. Among about 310,000 clones listed, around 90% were seen once. The sequenced material came from PBMCs or T cells enriched from blood (not recorded which). This clonotype originated in a woman aged 18-29 years with acute COVID-19. V usage is TRBV19 and J usage is TRBJ1-6; TRBD1 matches at 7 bases. This chain's CDR3 is CASTRDSSYNSPLHF. In DNA, the CDR3 is TGTGCCAGTACCCGGGACAGCTCCTATAATTCACCCCTCCACTTT.